These 5 T cell receptor beta chains were all obtained from the same sample, sequenced in a study of cytomegalovirus exposure and HLA in healthy donors. Sequenced by immunoSEQ multiplex PCR; TCRdb stores in-frame clones only, minus some. Among approximately 140,000 clones listed, 85% to 90% were seen once. Material for sequencing was PBMCs. These TCRs come from a man younger than 30 in good health and CMV-seropositive.

This clone was detected only a few times. The chain employs TRBV10-2 and TRBJ2-7; D perhaps matches TRBD1 (6 bases). This CDR3 has 14 residues. The germline V and J ends were trimmed by 0 bases and 5 bases, with 11 bases remaining between them. Germline-derived CDR1 and CDR2 are WSHSY and SAAADI. The CDR3 sequence is CASSESTWGHEQYF. Here the CDR3 DNA reads TGCGCCAGCAGTGAGTCGACGTGGGGGCACGAGCAGTACTTC.

The chain combines TRBV4-1 with TRBJ1-1; possible D gene TRBD1, 5 bases. With 2 bases removed from V and 3 bases from J, the gap between germline ends came to 28 bases. Germline V gene data show CDR1 as MGHRA and CDR2 as YSYEKL. The CDR3 loop spans 20 amino acids. The CDR3 sequence is CASSQNRVPTVGRVDTEAFF. In DNA, the CDR3 is TGCGCCAGCAGCCAAAATCGCGTACCGACAGTTGGAAGGGTTGACACTGAAGCTTTCTTT.

The chain carries TRBV15 and TRBJ1-3; a possible D gene is TRBD1 (5 bases). Germline V gives CDR1 LNHNV, CDR2 YYDKDF (reference sequence). This CDR3 has 17 amino acids. Trimming took off 5 bases at V and 0 bases at J, with 17 bases between the two ends. This chain's CDR3 is CATSQKGDRLSGNTIYF. CDR3 nucleotides: TGTGCCACCAGCCAAAAAGGAGACAGACTCTCTGGAAACACCATATATTTT.

The CDR3 region is CAWSTGEGEQYF. CDR3 bases: TGTGCCTGGAGTACCGGGGAGGGCGAGCAGTACTTC. The chain uses TRBV30 and TRBJ2-7, with TRBD2 identical over 7 bases. J gave up 6 bases and V 2 bases, and 4 bases lay outside the gene matches. Germline loops: CDR1 GTSNPN, CDR2 SVGIG (reference sequence). This CDR3 is built from 12 residues.

This clone was observed a few times. The chain recombines TRBV7-9 with TRBJ1-1, with 9 bases that match TRBD1. Germline loops: CDR1 SEHNR, CDR2 FQNEAQ (reference sequence). J gave up 5 bases and V 10 bases, and 2 bases lay outside the gene matches. The CDR3 is made up of 11 amino acids. DNA for the CDR3: TGTGCCATACAGGGGGCAACTGAAGCTTTCTTT. Translation: CAIQGATEAFF.